This T cell receptor (beta chain) was found in a study of CD4+ T cells in melanoma. Overall study results and limits: Neoantigen-specific CD4+ T cells in melanoma reportedly had diverse differentiation states. A reported correlation linked neoantigen-specific CD4+ T cells to CD8+, macrophage and B cell function.

After removal of 3 bases from V and 3 bases from J, the junction contained 8 bases not matched to a gene. This CDR3 is built from 15 residues. CDR1 and CDR2 (germline): KGHSH, LQKENI. Sequencing was performed with immunoSEQ multiplex PCR; in TCRdb, only in-frame clones are kept and a portion is missing. The profile shows 9,900 or so clones, roughly 62% of them singletons. A note on this clone: Its antigen is unidentified.

Sequenced: cells from a culture (not recorded whether cultured in vitro). The rearrangement links TRBV18 to TRBJ2-7; 7 positions match TRBD1. This sequence was found in a human donor with melanoma. CDR3 sequence: CASSPPRGTFYEQYF. The CDR3 bases are TGTGCCAGCTCACCCCCCAGGGGGACCTTCTACGAGCAGTACTTC. Using reference TRBV18 and TRBJ2-7 for the parts outside the CDR3, the full variable domain is NAGVMQNPRHLVRRRGQEARLRCSPMKGHSHVYWYRQLPEEGLKFMVYLQKENIIDESGMPKERFSAEFPKEGPSILRIQQVVRGDSAAYFCASSPPRGTFYEQYFGPGTRLTVT.